The 9 T cell receptor beta chains below all came from one sample that was sequenced in a study of monozygotic twins with inflammatory bowel disease. Reprocessing the 5' RACE reads, TCRdb reports a single entry for every CDR3 protein and omits DNA. Its listing shows about 99,000 distinct CDR3 sequences. Material: blood. The source is a human donor with ulcerative colitis or Crohn's disease, or a healthy co-twin of an affected twin (not recorded which).

The chain has TRBV30 and TRBJ2-3; TCRdb lists TRBD2, though no DNA is available to test this call. Germline CDR1 reads GTSNPN; CDR2 reads SVGIG (reference sequence). The CDR3 runs 16 residues. CDR3: CAWSLAGASSTDTQYF.

The chain recombines TRBV27 with TRBJ2-3. CDR3 length: 13 residues. The germline CDR1 and CDR2 sequences are MNHEY and SMNVEV (reference sequence). The CDR3 region is CASSSYYTDTQYF.

The chain uses TRBV6-6 and TRBJ2-1; TCRdb's D call, TRBD2, is unchecked because there is no DNA. The germline CDR1 and CDR2 sequences are MNHNY and SVGAGI (reference sequence). CDR3 length: 14 residues. CDR3 residues: CAIEELAELNEQFF.

V and J are TRBV7-9 and TRBJ2-2. From germline, CDR1 is SEHNR and CDR2 FQNEAQ (reference sequence). This CDR3 is built from 15 residues. The CDR3 sequence: CASSPKASSGGELFF.

The V and J genes are TRBV12-3 or TRBV12-4 and TRBJ2-7. CDR3 length: 14 residues. CDR3 sequence: CASSPSDGSYEQYF.

The J gene is TRBJ2-2, the V gene TRBV2; TCRdb proposes TRBD1, but this gene call is untestable without DNA. The CDR3 sequence is 16 residues long. The germline V gene encodes CDR1 SNHLY and CDR2 FYNNEI. The CDR3: CASKPGQAAGTRELFF.

The chain joins TRBV27 to TRBJ2-1. Germline-derived CDR1 and CDR2 are MNHEY and SMNVEV (reference sequence). This CDR3 is built from 15 residues. This chain's CDR3 is CASSLGADSYNEQFF.

The chain joins TRBV5-1 to TRBJ2-2; the D call from TCRdb, TRBD1, cannot be confirmed without DNA. The germline gives CDR1 SGHRS, CDR2 YFSETQ. CDR3 length: 15 amino acids. The CDR3 here is CASSIGHENTGELFF. Using reference TRBV5-1 and TRBJ2-2 for the parts outside the CDR3, the full variable domain is KAGVTQTPRYLIKTRGQQVTLSCSPISGHRSVSWYQQTPGQGLQFLFEYFSETQRNKGNFPGRFSGRQFSNSRSEMNVSTLELGDSALYLCASSIGHENTGELFFGEGSRLTVL.

The CDR3 protein is CASSLEGRAGAYNEQFF. This chain uses TRBV7-2 with TRBJ2-1; as DNA is missing, the TRBD2 call by TCRdb cannot be tested. The CDR3 runs 17 residues. Germline V CDR1 and CDR2: SGHTA, FQGNSA.